Following are 30 T cell receptor beta chains from one sample sequenced in a study of blood T cell repertoires in COVID-19. Measured with immunoSEQ multiplex PCR; TCRdb has only the in-frame clones, and not every one. The sample contains roughly 130,000 clones, 84% of which appear only once. The material sequenced was peripheral blood. These receptors came from a man aged 25 to 40 with COVID-19, enrolled during active disease.

This chain joins TRBV5-1 and TRBJ1-5; 8 nucleotides align to TRBD1. V lost 0 bases and J lost 5; bases outside the gene matches: 4. CDR3 length equals 15 residues. The germline CDR1 and CDR2 sequences are SGHRS and YFSETQ. The CDR3 DNA is TGCGCCAGCAGCTTGGAGGGGACAGGTTATCAGCCCCAGCATTTT. Residues: CASSLEGTGYQPQHF.

The rearrangement links TRBV30 to TRBJ1-1; a weak D match, TRBD1 (5 bases). The CDR3 runs 13 residues. V dropped 0 bases and J dropped 0 bases, with 5 bases sitting between them. Germline CDR1 reads GTSNPN; CDR2 reads SVGIG (reference sequence). CDR3 loop: CAWSVGVNTEAFF. As DNA, the CDR3 is TGTGCCTGGAGTGTAGGGGTGAACACTGAAGCTTTCTTT. Drawing the rest from reference TRBV30 and TRBJ1-1, the complete variable domain is SQTIHQWPATLVQPVGSPLSLECTVEGTSNPNLYWYRQAAGRGLQLLFYSVGIGQISSEVPQNLSASRPQDRQFILSSKKLLLSDSGFYLCAWSVGVNTEAFFGQGTRLTVV.

The rearrangement links TRBV5-4 to TRBJ1-2; TRBD1 matches at 7 bases. Germline-derived CDR1 and CDR2 are SGHNT and YYREEE (reference sequence). Trimming at V came to 2 bases and at J to 8 bases, leaving 6 bases not matched to a gene. The CDR3 has 13 amino acids. The CDR3 region has the DNA TGTGCCAGCAGCTTCTATAGGGGGCGCGGCTACACCTTC. Protein product: CASSFYRGRGYTF.

V and J are TRBV14 and TRBJ2-2; the match to TRBD2 covers 13 bases. V lost 1 base, J lost 4 bases, and 6 bases stayed unmatched. Germline lookup yields CDR1 SGHDN and CDR2 FVKESK. This CDR3 comprises 18 residues. The CDR3 is CASSQALAGGPGTGELFF. The CDR3 DNA follows: TGTGCCAGCAGCCAAGCACTAGCGGGAGGGCCTGGCACCGGGGAGCTGTTTTTT.

The CDR3 DNA sequence: TGTGCCAGCAGCGGGGGTACGAGCGGGGGCTCCTACAATGAGCAGTTCTTC. Amino acids: CASSGGTSGGSYNEQFF. The chain couples TRBV9 to TRBJ2-1, with 8 bases that match TRBD2. V gave up 3 bases and J gave up 0 bases; unmatched junction bases: 8. This CDR3 has 17 residues. CDR1 SGDLS and CDR2 YYNGEE come from the germline V gene.

This chain uses TRBV7-2 with TRBJ1-1; 8 bases line up with TRBD1. CDR1 is SGHTA and CDR2 is FQGNSA in the germline V gene. Trimming cost V 5 bases and J 0 bases; bases outside gene matches: 5. This CDR3 has 15 amino acids. The CDR3 DNA is TGTGCCAGCAGCACCCGGACAGGGCTGAACACTGAAGCTTTCTTT. Protein: CASSTRTGLNTEAFF.

This chain joins TRBV18 and TRBJ1-1; unclear D gene. CDR1 KGHSH and CDR2 LQKENI come from the germline V gene. This CDR3 has 12 amino acids. The V and J ends lost 3 bases and 5 bases respectively, with 7 bases between them. The CDR3 nucleotides read TGTGCCAGCTCACCCCTTATGACTGAAGCTTTCTTT. It codes for CASSPLMTEAFF.

This clone was counted once. The chain has TRBV6-2 or TRBV6-3 and TRBJ2-2; a weak D match, TRBD2 (6 bases). The CDR3 covers 16 residues. Germline-derived CDR1 and CDR2 are MNHEY and SVGEGT. Trimming removed 0 bases at V and 6 bases at J, with 14 bases between. The CDR3 region is CASSYSGGGIAGELFF. The CDR3 coding sequence is TGTGCCAGCAGTTACTCTGGGGGAGGAATCGCCGGGGAGCTGTTTTTT.

The rearrangement joins TRBV10-3 to TRBJ2-2; 7 nucleotides line up with TRBD1. Trimming took 6 bases from V and 7 from J; bases not matched to a gene: 5. This CDR3 is built from 13 residues. Germline assignment: CDR1 ENHRY and CDR2 SYGVKD. CDR3 sequence: CAIRPDRVGELFF. In DNA, the CDR3 is TGTGCCATCAGGCCCGACAGGGTCGGGGAGCTGTTTTTT.

The chain joins TRBV7-2 to TRBJ2-7; 8 nucleotides match TRBD1. The germline CDR1 and CDR2 sequences are SGHTA and FQGNSA. This CDR3 contains 12 residues. The V and J ends lost 5 bases and 6 bases, in that order; junction bases with no gene match: 3. CDR3 amino acids: CASSRTGFEQYF. CDR3 in DNA: TGTGCCAGCAGCAGGACAGGGTTCGAGCAGTACTTC.

V is TRBV4-2 and J is TRBJ1-3; 8 bases align to TRBD1. Trimming at V came to 1 base and at J to 0 bases, leaving 2 bases not matched to a gene. Germline lookup yields CDR1 LGHNA and CDR2 YNFKEQ. The CDR3 is 16 amino acids. The CDR3 DNA is TGTGCCAGCAGCCAAGGGGGACAGGTCTCTGGAAACACCATATATTTT. Protein: CASSQGGQVSGNTIYF.

This clone was detected once. The CDR3 DNA sequence: TGTGCCAGCAGACTTGGGACAGGGAGAGGCTACACCTTC. Amino acid sequence: CASRLGTGRGYTF. This chain uses TRBV6-6 with TRBJ1-2, with 9 bases identical to TRBD1. The CDR3 has 13 amino acids. The germline V gene encodes CDR1 MNHNY and CDR2 SVGAGI (reference sequence). V lost 6 bases to trimming and J lost 8 bases; unmatched junction nucleotides: 7.

This rearrangement joins TRBV29-1 to TRBJ2-1; 7 bases align to TRBD2. With V trimmed by 7 bases and J by 7 bases, 13 bases remained unmatched. The CDR3 has 14 residues. Looked up from germline, CDR1 is SQVTM and CDR2 is ANQGSEA. The CDR3, as DNA: TGCAGCGCCCCAGCGGGACCAAAACTAAATGAGCAGTTCTTC. Its protein product is CSAPAGPKLNEQFF.

The genes are TRBV7-6 and TRBJ1-5; D remains unclear. The CDR3 sequence is 14 residues long. Per the germline V gene, CDR1 is SGHVS and CDR2 is FNYEAQ. The ends were cut back, 0 bases at V and 3 bases at J, with 6 bases in the middle. The CDR3 is CASSLAPFNQPQHF. In DNA, the CDR3 is TGTGCCAGCAGCTTAGCCCCTTTCAATCAGCCCCAGCATTTT.

V and J are TRBV27 and TRBJ1-2; D might be TRBD1 (6 bases). There are 13 residues in the CDR3. V was trimmed by 2 bases and J by 3 bases, leaving 7 bases between them. CDR1 MNHEY and CDR2 SMNVEV come from the germline V gene (reference sequence). CDR3 DNA: TGTGCCAGCAGTTTAAAGGGGGACTATGGCTACACCTTC. Amino acid sequence: CASSLKGDYGYTF.

The CDR3 bases are TGTGCCACCAGCGTAGACAGGGCGGTAAGGACTGAAGCTTTCTTT. Protein: CATSVDRAVRTEAFF. The chain recombines TRBV15 with TRBJ1-1; 7 nucleotides match TRBD1. V shed 5 bases and J 5 bases; nucleotides not matched to a gene: 11. The CDR3 consists of 15 residues. The germline V gene encodes CDR1 LNHNV and CDR2 YYDKDF (reference sequence).

This clone was counted a single time. This chain links TRBV7-6 with TRBJ2-7; 9 positions agree with TRBD1. V lost 5 bases and J lost 5; bases outside the gene matches: 19. The CDR3 has 18 amino acids. Per germline, CDR1 SGHVS and CDR2 FNYEAQ. The CDR3 is CASSRDRGGGGSIHEQYF. Written as DNA, the CDR3 is TGTGCCAGCAGCCGAGACAGGGGGGGAGGCGGGAGCATCCACGAGCAGTACTTC. Filled out from reference TRBV7-6 and TRBJ2-7, the complete variable domain reads GAGVSQSPRYKVTKRGQDVALRCDPISGHVSLYWYRQALGQGPEFLTYFNYEAQQDKSGLPNDRFSAERPEGSISTLTIQRTEQRDSAMYRCASSRDRGGGGSIHEQYFGPGTRLTVT.

The V gene is TRBV11-2, the J gene TRBJ2-5; TRBD2 might be the D (6 bases). The V gene's germline CDR1 is SGHAT and CDR2 FQNNGV. The germline V and J ends were trimmed by 4 bases and 5 bases, with 14 bases remaining between them. CDR3 length: 14 residues. The CDR3 spells CASSYSGGRETQYF. CDR3 in DNA: TGTGCCAGCAGCTATAGCGGTGGCAGGGAGACCCAGTACTTC.

The chain is built from TRBV28 and TRBJ1-2; TRBD1 matches 7 bases. Germline loops: CDR1 MDHEN, CDR2 SYDVKM. CDR3 length equals 14 residues. V trimming: 4 bases; J trimming: 4 bases; junction bases outside the gene matches: 6. The CDR3 DNA sequence: TGTGCCAGCAGTTCGGACAGGTTTGGCTATGGCTACACCTTC. Its protein product is CASSSDRFGYGYTF.

The chain couples TRBV9 to TRBJ1-1; 7 bases agree with TRBD1. CDR3 length: 13 amino acids. Germline CDR1 is SGDLS and CDR2 is YYNGEE. Trimming at V came to 7 bases and at J to 1 base, leaving 4 bases not matched to a gene. The CDR3 DNA is TGTGCCAGCGTCGGACAGGAGAACACTGAAGCTTTCTTT. It is translated as CASVGQENTEAFF.

V and J are TRBV18 and TRBJ2-6; 11 nucleotides agree with TRBD2. Germline-derived CDR1 and CDR2 are KGHSH and LQKENI. This CDR3 is built from 18 residues. The V gene end was trimmed by 4 bases and the J gene end by 0 bases; junction bases not matched to a gene: 5. CDR3 amino acids: CASSLTSGSFSGANVLTF. The CDR3 region has the DNA TGTGCCAGCTCACTTACTAGCGGGAGTTTCTCTGGGGCCAACGTCCTGACTTTC. Based on the CDR3 plus reference TRBV18 and TRBJ2-6, the full variable domain is NAGVMQNPRHLVRRRGQEARLRCSPMKGHSHVYWYRQLPEEGLKFMVYLQKENIIDESGMPKERFSAEFPKEGPSILRIQQVVRGDSAAYFCASSLTSGSFSGANVLTFGAGSRLTVL.

This chain uses TRBV12-5 with TRBJ2-3, with 10 bases matching TRBD2. Germline trimming cut 6 bases from V and 2 bases from J; bases unmatched to any gene: 17. Per the germline V gene, CDR1 is LGHNT and CDR2 is FRNRAP. The CDR3 has 19 amino acids. The CDR3 DNA is TGTGCTAGTGGGCAGCCGGGACTAGCGCATAAGTACGACACAGATACGCAGTATTTT. Its protein product is CASGQPGLAHKYDTDTQYF.

The chain joins TRBV6-1 to TRBJ2-7; D might be TRBD2 (6 bases). The CDR3 contains 13 residues. Germline lookup yields CDR1 MNHNS and CDR2 SASEGT. The germline V and J ends were trimmed by 3 bases and 2 bases, with 8 bases remaining between them. CDR3 nucleotides: TGTGCCAGCAGTGAGCGGGGAGCCTACGAGCAGTACTTC. This gives the protein CASSERGAYEQYF.

The chain is built from TRBV3-1 (or the pseudogene TRBV3-2) and TRBJ1-1; unclear D gene. Per the germline V gene, CDR1 is LGHDT and CDR2 is YNNKEL (reference sequence). The V and J ends lost 1 base and 6 bases respectively, with 9 bases between them. There are 13 residues in the CDR3. CDR3 sequence reads: CASSQAGRAEAFF. In nucleotides, the CDR3 is TGTGCCAGCAGCCAAGCCGGTCGGGCTGAAGCTTTCTTT.

This sequence joins TRBV15 and TRBJ2-5; D remains unclear. The CDR3 sequence is 14 residues long. Germline lookup yields CDR1 LNHNV and CDR2 YYDKDF (reference sequence). Trimming left V 3 bases short and J 4 bases short, with 12 bases between. CDR3 in amino acids: CATSRKRRSETQYF. The CDR3 DNA sequence: TGTGCCACCAGCAGGAAGCGTCGGTCAGAGACCCAGTACTTC. Combining the CDR3 with reference TRBV15 and TRBJ2-5 gives the whole variable domain DAMVIQNPRYQVTQFGKPVTLSCSQTLNHNVMYWYQQKSSQAPKLLFHYYDKDFNNEADTPDNFQSRRPNTSFCFLDIRSPGLGDTAMYLCATSRKRRSETQYFGPGTRLLVL.

This clone was observed once. The chain carries TRBV4-1 and TRBJ2-1; the match to TRBD2 covers 11 bases. Trimming cost V 1 base and J 8 bases; bases outside gene matches: 4. Germline-derived CDR1 and CDR2 are MGHRA and YSYEKL. The CDR3 length is 15 residues. CDR3 sequence: CASSQASGRNHEQFF. Written as DNA, the CDR3 is TGCGCCAGCAGCCAAGCTAGCGGGAGGAACCATGAGCAGTTCTTC.

This chain connects TRBV6-5 to TRBJ1-5; D is ambiguous. V was shortened by 7 bases and J by 6 bases, with 10 bases between the two germline ends. This CDR3 spans 12 amino acids. Germline V gene sequence: CDR1 MNHEY, CDR2 SVGAGI. The CDR3 sequence: CASTRGVQPQHF. For the CDR3, the DNA is TGTGCCAGCACCCGGGGAGTTCAGCCCCAGCATTTT.

This clone appeared a few times. This chain links TRBV30 with TRBJ2-7, with TRBD2 identical over 7 bases. V trimming: 0 bases; J trimming: 3 bases; junction bases outside the gene matches: 8. CDR1 GTSNPN and CDR2 SVGIG come from the germline V gene (reference sequence). The CDR3 contains 15 residues. The CDR3 spells CAWSVTSVVSYEQYF. The CDR3 DNA is TGTGCCTGGAGTGTAACTAGCGTCGTAAGCTACGAGCAGTACTTC.

The chain combines TRBV9 with TRBJ2-1; D is ambiguous. The V gene's germline CDR1 is SGDLS and CDR2 YYNGEE. The V and J ends lost 4 bases and 2 bases respectively, with 10 bases between them. The CDR3 has 14 amino acids. CDR3 nucleotides: TGTGCCAGCAGCCCCTTGGAGACCTACAATGAGCAGTTCTTC. Translating gives CASSPLETYNEQFF.

This rearrangement joins TRBV27 to TRBJ2-1; D may be TRBD1 (6 bases). The CDR3 has 16 amino acids. CDR1 MNHEY and CDR2 SMNVEV come from the germline V gene (reference sequence). Trimming removed 7 bases from V and 4 bases from J, with 20 bases in between. CDR3 bases: TGTGCCAGCATCTCCCTTCCGGGACATATGTACAATGAGCAGTTCTTC. Protein sequence: CASISLPGHMYNEQFF.